Below, one T cell receptor (beta chain) is given with its context. The data are from a study of blood T cells in healthy people across ages. Through a sample-barcoded 5' primer and a J-beta primer mix, a second PCR was run for about 7 to 12 cycles. TCRdb re-derived calls from the 5' RACE reads in MiXCR, one entry per CDR3 protein. The sample has more than 750,000 distinct CDR3 sequences; about 27% are singletons. Germline V gives CDR1 MDHEN, CDR2 SYDVKM. V was shortened by 5 bases and J by 11 bases, with 15 bases between the two germline ends. This CDR3 has 13 amino acids. In addition, the sample was reused for a study of T cells of mothers and their children. Per that paper: Sequencing revealed no T cell clones that were persistent and microchimeric.

The TCR sequence derives from a woman in her thirties or forties in good health. Sample: blood. The V gene is TRBV28, the J gene TRBJ1-4; maybe TRBD1 (5 bases). The CDR3 reads CASSTGGGRKLFF. CDR3 DNA: TGTGCCAGCAGTACAGGTGGGGGGAGGAAACTGTTTTTT.